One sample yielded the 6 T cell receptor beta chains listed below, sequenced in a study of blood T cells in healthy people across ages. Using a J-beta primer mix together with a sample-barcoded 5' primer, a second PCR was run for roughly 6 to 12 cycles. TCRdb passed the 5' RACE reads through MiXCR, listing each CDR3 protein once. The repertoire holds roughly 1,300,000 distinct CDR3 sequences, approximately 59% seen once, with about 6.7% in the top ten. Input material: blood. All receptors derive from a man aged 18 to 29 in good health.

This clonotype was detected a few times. CDR3 region: CASSEVAGAYNEQFF. The CDR3 nucleotides are TGTGCCAGCAGTGAAGTGGCGGGAGCATACAATGAGCAGTTCTTC. This chain uses TRBV6-1 with TRBJ2-1; 7 bases fit TRBD2. The CDR3 has 15 amino acids. The germline V gene encodes CDR1 MNHNS and CDR2 SASEGT. Trimming at V came to 1 base and at J to 4 bases, leaving 4 bases not matched to a gene.

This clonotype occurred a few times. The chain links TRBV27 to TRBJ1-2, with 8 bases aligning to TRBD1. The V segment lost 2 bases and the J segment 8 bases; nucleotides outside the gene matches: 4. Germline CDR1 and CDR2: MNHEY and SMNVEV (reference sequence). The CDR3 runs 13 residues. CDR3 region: CASSLDRGRGYTF. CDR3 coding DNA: TGTGCCAGCAGTTTAGACAGGGGAAGGGGCTACACCTTC.

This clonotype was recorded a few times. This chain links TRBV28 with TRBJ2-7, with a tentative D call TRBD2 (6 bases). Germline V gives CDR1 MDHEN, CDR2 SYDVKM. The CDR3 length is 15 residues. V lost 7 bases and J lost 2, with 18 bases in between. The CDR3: CASTLWGGTTYEQYF. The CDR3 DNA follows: TGTGCCAGCACCCTGTGGGGAGGAACAACCTACGAGCAGTACTTC.

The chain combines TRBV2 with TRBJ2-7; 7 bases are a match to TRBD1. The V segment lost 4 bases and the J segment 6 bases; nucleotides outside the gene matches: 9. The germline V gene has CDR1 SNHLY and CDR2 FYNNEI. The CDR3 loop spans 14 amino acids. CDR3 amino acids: CASSVGTAPTEQYF. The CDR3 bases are TGTGCCAGCAGTGTCGGGACAGCTCCGACCGAGCAGTACTTC.

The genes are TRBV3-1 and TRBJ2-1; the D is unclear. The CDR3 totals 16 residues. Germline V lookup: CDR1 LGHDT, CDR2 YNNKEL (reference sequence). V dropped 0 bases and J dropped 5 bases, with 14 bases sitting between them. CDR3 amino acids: CASSQDLGPFDNEQFF. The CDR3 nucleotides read TGTGCCAGCAGCCAAGACCTGGGCCCTTTCGACAATGAGCAGTTCTTC.

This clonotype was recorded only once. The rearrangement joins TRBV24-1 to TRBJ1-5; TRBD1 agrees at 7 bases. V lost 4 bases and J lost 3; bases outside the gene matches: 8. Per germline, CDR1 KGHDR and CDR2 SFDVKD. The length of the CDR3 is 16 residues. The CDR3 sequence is CATSDTTGHPNQPQHF. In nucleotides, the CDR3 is TGTGCCACCAGTGACACGACAGGGCACCCCAATCAGCCCCAGCATTTT.